The 13 T cell receptor beta chains below all came from one sample that was sequenced in a study of blood T cells in healthy people across ages. Next came a second PCR, run for about 6 to 11 cycles, which used a sample-barcoded 5' primer along with a J-beta primer mix. TCRdb analysed the 5' RACE reads with MiXCR anew, one entry per CDR3 protein. The table shows about 1.4 million distinct CDR3 sequences, with around 59% occurring only once. Sample: blood. These receptors all come from a young man in good health.

The chain has TRBV12-3 or TRBV12-4 and TRBJ2-5; D uncertain. V was cut by 1 base and J by 5 bases, with 14 bases left in between. The CDR3 runs to 15 residues. The CDR3 DNA reads as TGTGCCAGCAGTTTAGGCCGGCCAGGCGTGGAGACCCAGTACTTC. Translation gives CASSLGRPGVETQYF.

DNA of the CDR3: TGCGCCAGCAGCTTTGGGCCCGACGACGAGCAGTTCTTC. As protein: CASSFGPDDEQFF. The V call is TRBV5-1, the J call TRBJ2-1; D is unresolved. The CDR3 is 13 amino acids. Germline-derived CDR1 and CDR2 are SGHRS and YFSETQ. Trimming cost V 2 bases and J 10 bases, with 13 bases left between them.

This clonotype turned up a few times. V and J are TRBV12-3 or TRBV12-4 and TRBJ2-7; maybe TRBD1 (6 bases). This CDR3 is built from 13 residues. V lost 10 bases and J lost 0, with 13 bases in between. In DNA form, the CDR3 reads TGTGCCATCCTTACAGGGCACTCCTACGAGCAGTACTTC. It yields the protein CAILTGHSYEQYF.

V and J are TRBV3-1 and TRBJ2-1; D assignment may be TRBD1 or TRBD2 (5 bases each). CDR1 is LGHDT and CDR2 is YNNKEL in the germline V gene (reference sequence). The V and J ends lost 0 bases and 8 bases respectively, with 11 bases between them. This CDR3 contains 14 residues. The CDR3, as DNA: TGTGCCAGCAGCCAAGACTCAGGGACCCATGAGCAGTTCTTC. Translating gives CASSQDSGTHEQFF.

This rearrangement joins TRBV4-1 to TRBJ2-1; no clear D gene. The CDR3 totals 16 residues. The germline V and J ends were trimmed by 1 base and 8 bases, with 18 bases remaining between them. The germline V gene encodes CDR1 MGHRA and CDR2 YSYEKL. CDR3 bases: TGCGCCAGCAGCCAAGTAGTGGCTAGTGGGTCCGATGAGCAGTTCTTC. Its protein is CASSQVVASGSDEQFF.

The CDR3 protein is CASTREPSWGDSPLHF. Written as DNA, the CDR3 is TGTGCCAGCACCAGGGAGCCGTCTTGGGGCGATTCACCCCTCCACTTT. The rearrangement uses TRBV6-5 and TRBJ1-6; perhaps TRBD1 as D (5 bases). Germline assignment: CDR1 MNHEY and CDR2 SVGAGI. V lost 7 bases, J lost 8 bases, and 21 bases lay in between. The CDR3 is 16 residues long.

The CDR3 reads CASSPQAGPTYEQYF. Here the CDR3 DNA reads TGCGCCAGCAGCCCTCAGGCAGGGCCTACCTACGAGCAGTACTTC. The chain is built from TRBV5-1 and TRBJ2-7; D possibly corresponds to TRBD1 (5 bases). The germline V gene has CDR1 SGHRS and CDR2 YFSETQ. Trimming shortened V by 4 bases and J by 2 bases, and 16 bases separated the two germline ends. There are 15 residues in the CDR3.

The chain has TRBV20-1 and TRBJ2-2, with D possibly being TRBD1 or TRBD2 (6 bases each). Germline CDR1 DFQATT, CDR2 SNEGSKA (reference sequence). Deletions cut 3 bases from V and 6 bases from J, with 17 bases between. The length of the CDR3 is 15 residues. The CDR3 protein is CSASGPGEGAGELFF. The CDR3 DNA reads as TGCAGTGCTAGTGGACCGGGAGAGGGGGCCGGGGAGCTGTTTTTT.

V and J are TRBV4-2 and TRBJ2-2; no clear D. Trimming removed 2 bases from V and 1 base from J, with 11 bases in between. The V gene's germline CDR1 is LGHNA and CDR2 YNFKEQ. There are 16 residues in the CDR3. The CDR3 coding sequence is TGTGCCAGCAGCCAAACCGGCCCCCTGAACACCGGGGAGCTGTTTTTT. It translates to CASSQTGPLNTGELFF.

This clonotype has just one count. The chain employs TRBV9 and TRBJ2-5; D is undetermined. Trimming took 0 bases from V and 4 from J, leaving 10 bases between them. Germline CDR1 SGDLS, CDR2 YYNGEE. The CDR3 totals 14 residues. This CDR3 reads CASSVEAWRETQYF. The CDR3 DNA reads TGTGCCAGCAGCGTAGAGGCGTGGCGAGAGACCCAGTACTTC.

The chain couples TRBV7-2 to TRBJ2-1; either TRBD1 or TRBD2 may fit D (7 bases each). Deletions cut 4 bases from V and 8 bases from J, with 18 bases between. CDR3 length equals 15 residues. Germline V lookup: CDR1 SGHTA, CDR2 FQGNSA. The CDR3 loop reads CASSYRQGGKDEQFF. CDR3 nucleotides: TGTGCCAGCAGCTATCGGCAGGGGGGGAAGGATGAGCAGTTCTTC.

CDR3 loop: CASSGWGQSYEQYF. For the CDR3, the DNA is TGTGCCAGCAGTGGGTGGGGCCAATCCTACGAGCAGTACTTC. The chain joins TRBV27 to TRBJ2-7; a possible D gene is TRBD1 (5 bases). CDR1 and CDR2 (germline): MNHEY, SMNVEV (reference sequence). The V end was cut by 5 bases, the J end by 1 base, with 12 bases between. The CDR3 runs 14 residues.

The chain joins TRBV7-2 to TRBJ1-2; tentative D call: TRBD1 (5 bases). V dropped 2 bases and J dropped 3 bases, with 13 bases sitting between them. Germline assignment: CDR1 SGHTA and CDR2 FQGNSA. The CDR3 has 15 amino acids. CDR3 sequence (DNA): TGTGCCAGCAGCTTATCGGGAGGGACCGACTATGGCTACACCTTC. Residues: CASSLSGGTDYGYTF. The whole variable domain, remainder taken from reference TRBV7-2 and TRBJ1-2, is GAGVSQSPSNKVTEKGKDVELRCDPISGHTALYWYRQSLGQGLEFLIYFQGNSAPDKSGLPSDRFSAERTGGSVSTLTIQRTQQEDSAVYLCASSLSGGTDYGYTFGSGTRLTVV.